The source of this TCR beta chain is a study of naive and memory T cell subsets. Regarding the study as a whole: Naive repertoires, especially CD8, held a few larger clonotypes, possibly memory cells re-expressing CD45RA. Over 85% of naive TCR sequences appeared only once, unlike memory subsets. Gini index rose across naive, CM, EM and EMRA in CD4 and CD8.

An equimolar mix of two oligonucleotides served as the beta constant-region primer for TRBC1 and TRBC2. The ligated cDNA underwent four PCR rounds using SP2 and nested alpha and beta constant-region primers. TCRdb processed the UMI-ligation and nested PCR reads anew with MiXCR; each CDR3 protein has one entry. The sample contains approximately 140,000 distinct CDR3 sequences, under 25% of which appear only once. As concerns this clonotype: Its specificity is unknown.

From the second PCR step, alpha and beta chains were amplified apart. CDR3 size: 13 residues. CDR1 is MNHNS and CDR2 is SASEGT in the germline V gene. V lost 5 bases, J lost 4 bases, and 9 bases lay in between. This sequence was found in a human donor in good health. Material: naive CD4+ T cells from blood. The chain couples TRBV6-1 to TRBJ1-5; unclear D gene. The CDR3 bases are TGTGCCAGCAGTCACACGGGAAATCAGCCCCAGCATTTT. Amino acid sequence: CASSHTGNQPQHF.